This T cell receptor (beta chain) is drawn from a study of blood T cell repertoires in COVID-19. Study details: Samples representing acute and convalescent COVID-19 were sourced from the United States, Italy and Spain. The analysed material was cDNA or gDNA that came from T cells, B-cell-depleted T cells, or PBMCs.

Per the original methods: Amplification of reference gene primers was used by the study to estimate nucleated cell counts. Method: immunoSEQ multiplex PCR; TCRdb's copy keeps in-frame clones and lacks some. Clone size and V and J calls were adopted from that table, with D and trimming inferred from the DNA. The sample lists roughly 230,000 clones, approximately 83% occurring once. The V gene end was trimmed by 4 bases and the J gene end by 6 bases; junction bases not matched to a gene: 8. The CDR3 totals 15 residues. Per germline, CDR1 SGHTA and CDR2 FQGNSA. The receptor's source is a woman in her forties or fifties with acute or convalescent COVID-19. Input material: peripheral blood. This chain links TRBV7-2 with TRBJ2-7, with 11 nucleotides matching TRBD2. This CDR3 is CASSSLAGGTFEQYF. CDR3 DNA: TGTGCCAGCAGCTCCTTAGCGGGAGGGACTTTCGAGCAGTACTTC.